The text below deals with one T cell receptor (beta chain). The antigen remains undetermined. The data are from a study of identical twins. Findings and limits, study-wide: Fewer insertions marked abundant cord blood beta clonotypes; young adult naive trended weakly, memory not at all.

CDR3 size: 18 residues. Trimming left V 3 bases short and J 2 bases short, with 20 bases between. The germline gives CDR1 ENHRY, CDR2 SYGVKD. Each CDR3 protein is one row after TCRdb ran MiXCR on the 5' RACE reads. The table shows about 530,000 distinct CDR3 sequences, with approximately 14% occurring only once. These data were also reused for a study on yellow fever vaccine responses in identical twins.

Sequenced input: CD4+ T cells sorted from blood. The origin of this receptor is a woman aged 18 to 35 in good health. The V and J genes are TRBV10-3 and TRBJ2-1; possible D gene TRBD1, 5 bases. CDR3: CAISDRVGPRSPYNEQFF. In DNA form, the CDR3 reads TGTGCCATCAGTGACAGGGTTGGCCCCCGGAGCCCCTACAATGAGCAGTTCTTC.